This T cell receptor beta chain is drawn from a study of cytomegalovirus exposure and HLA in healthy donors. The PCR ran on 60 Vbeta and 13 Jbeta primers. Method: immunoSEQ multiplex PCR; TCRdb's copy keeps in-frame clones and lacks some. The sample includes roughly 98,000 clones, 65% to 85% of them seen just once. The CDR3 contains 13 residues. V was cut by 2 bases and J by 8 bases, with 12 bases left in between. In germline, CDR1 is MDHEN, CDR2 SYDVKM. What was sequenced was PBMCs. J is TRBJ1-1 and V is TRBV28, with D hard to call. The clonotype originates from a female donor in good health and CMV-seropositive. The CDR3 DNA is TGTGCCAGCAGTTTAACCGAGAGGCGGGAAGCTTTCTTT. It yields the protein CASSLTERREAFF.